One and the same sample provided the 27 T cell receptor beta chains below, sequenced in a study of human T cells and chemical hapten exposure. Described time point: pre-sensitization, week 0. The treatment was: therapeutic diphenylcyclopropenone sensitization with weekly scalp DPC. MiXCR, applied by TCRdb to the RACE reads, yields one record per CDR3 protein. Of more than 80,000 distinct CDR3 sequences listed, roughly 12% are singletons. Specimen: whole blood, collected in connection with sensitization to the hapten diphenylcyclopropenone (DPC). The source is a woman aged 45-65 years with alopecia areata. Some clones in this sample may be carry-over from other donors' samples.

This clonotype was counted a few times. The gene calls are TRBV3-1 and TRBJ2-1; TRBD2 is a possible D gene (6 bases). Germline V gives CDR1 LGHDT, CDR2 YNNKEL (reference sequence). Trimming took off 4 bases at V and 4 bases at J, with 11 bases between the two ends. CDR3 length: 14 residues. In DNA form, the CDR3 reads TGTGCCAGCAGCCGGACTAATCTTTACAATGAGCAGTTCTTC. Protein sequence: CASSRTNLYNEQFF.

This clonotype was found a few times. V and J are TRBV7-9 and TRBJ2-3; 13 bases match TRBD2. The CDR3 is made up of 15 amino acids. J was trimmed by 4 bases and V by 5 bases; bases with no gene match: 3. Germline lookup yields CDR1 SEHNR and CDR2 FQNEAQ (reference sequence). CDR3 protein: CASSPGLAGADTQYF. The DNA for the CDR3 is TGTGCCAGCAGCCCCGGACTAGCGGGGGCAGATACGCAGTATTTT.

CDR3 DNA sequence: TGTGCCAGCAGTAACCGGGGGCTCCAAGAGACCCAGTACTTC. Translating gives CASSNRGLQETQYF. The rearrangement joins TRBV28 to TRBJ2-5; D possibly matches TRBD1 or TRBD2 (6 bases each). The CDR3 spans 14 residues. Germline CDR1 is MDHEN and CDR2 is SYDVKM. Trimming removed 5 bases from V and 1 base from J, with 11 bases in between.

This clonotype appeared a few times. This chain uses TRBV12-3 or TRBV12-4 with TRBJ2-2; D gene ambiguous. The V and J ends lost 2 bases and 6 bases respectively, with 4 bases between them. This CDR3 comprises 12 residues. The CDR3 reads CASSLSSGELFF. The DNA of the CDR3 is TGTGCCAGCAGTTTAAGCTCCGGGGAGCTGTTTTTT.

This clonotype was seen only a few times. CDR3 nucleotide sequence: TGCAGTGCTAGAGGGGGACAGGGGGTGCCAGATACGCAGTATTTT. Protein: CSARGGQGVPDTQYF. The chain is built from TRBV20-1 and TRBJ2-3, with 11 bases aligning to TRBD1. The CDR3 loop spans 15 amino acids. Per the germline V gene, CDR1 is DFQATT and CDR2 is SNEGSKA (reference sequence). The ends lost 1 base at V and 4 bases at J; junction bases unmatched: 4.

This clonotype was seen a few times. The chain combines TRBV12-3 or TRBV12-4 with TRBJ2-5; TRBD1 matches at 8 bases. Trimming took 6 bases from V and 4 from J; bases not matched to a gene: 10. The CDR3 runs 15 residues. The CDR3 bases are TGTGCCAGCAGGTACCGACTAGGACAGGGAGAGACCCAGTACTTC. Its translation: CASRYRLGQGETQYF.

The rearrangement links TRBV12-3 or TRBV12-4 to TRBJ2-1, with a tentative D call TRBD1 (6 bases). V was trimmed by 3 bases and J by 1 base, leaving 10 bases between them. The CDR3 contains 15 residues. The CDR3 DNA reads TGTGCCAGCAGTTTTTCTGGGACATCCTACAATGAGCAGTTCTTC. This translates into CASSFSGTSYNEQFF.

The sample holds a few counts of this clonotype. V usage is TRBV28 and J usage is TRBJ2-1; 7 nucleotides line up with TRBD1. There are 14 residues in the CDR3. V lost 7 bases to trimming and J lost 3 bases; unmatched junction nucleotides: 6. From germline, CDR1 is MDHEN and CDR2 SYDVKM. The CDR3 here is CASKRDSYYNEQFF. The CDR3 bases are TGTGCCAGCAAAAGGGACAGTTACTACAATGAGCAGTTCTTC. Full variable domain (remainder filled in from reference TRBV28 and TRBJ2-1): DVKVTQSSRYLVKRTGEKVFLECVQDMDHENMFWYRQDPGLGLRLIYFSYDVKMKEKGDIPEGYSVSREKKERFSLILESASTNQTSMYLCASKRDSYYNEQFFGPGTRLTVL.

This clonotype was counted at least ten times. V usage is TRBV12-3 or TRBV12-4 and J usage is TRBJ2-6; TRBD2 agrees at 10 bases. With 4 bases clipped from V and 0 bases from J, the junction kept 9 bases outside the gene matches. This CDR3 spans 19 amino acids. The DNA for the CDR3 is TGTGCCAGCAGTTCGCTGGGAGCTAGCGGGAGCTCTGGGGCCAACGTCCTGACTTTC. Translating gives CASSSLGASGSSGANVLTF.

In this sample, this clonotype turned up many times. The chain links TRBV18 to TRBJ1-2; 7 nucleotides agree with TRBD1. The CDR3 is 15 residues long. Losses at the gene ends were 2 bases for V and 2 bases for J; bases not matched to a gene: 5. Germline CDR1 is KGHSH and CDR2 is LQKENI. The CDR3 here is CASSPERGPNYGYTF. The DNA for the CDR3 is TGTGCCAGCTCACCAGAGAGGGGGCCGAACTATGGCTACACCTTC.

The gene calls are TRBV6-5 and TRBJ1-5; D perhaps matches TRBD1 (6 bases). This CDR3 comprises 16 residues. CDR1 MNHEY and CDR2 SVGAGI come from the germline V gene. Trimming cost V 5 bases and J 0 bases, with 14 bases left between them. The CDR3 DNA sequence: TGTGCCAGCAGTCAGTCAGGGGTCTATAGCAATCAGCCCCAGCATTTT. Encoded protein: CASSQSGVYSNQPQHF.

The chain combines TRBV5-1 with TRBJ2-4, with no clear D. The CDR3 is 15 amino acids. Deletions cut 1 base from V and 0 bases from J, with 8 bases between. Germline V CDR1 and CDR2: SGHRS, YFSETQ. The CDR3 DNA reads TGCGCCAGCAGCTTGACAGTAGGAGCCAAAAACATTCAGTACTTC. It translates to CASSLTVGAKNIQYF.

This clonotype occurred many times. The gene calls are TRBV18 and TRBJ2-5; 8 bases agree with TRBD1. The V and J ends lost 2 bases and 2 bases, in that order; junction bases with no gene match: 4. Germline V lookup: CDR1 KGHSH, CDR2 LQKENI. The CDR3 has 15 residues. CDR3 nucleotide sequence: TGTGCCAGCTCACCAATGGGACAGGTACAAGAGACCCAGTACTTC. This encodes CASSPMGQVQETQYF.

V usage is TRBV7-6 and J usage is TRBJ2-7; tentative D call: TRBD2 (5 bases). There are 13 residues in the CDR3. Germline V gives CDR1 SGHVS, CDR2 FNYEAQ. The V and J ends lost 4 bases and 6 bases respectively, with 13 bases between them. The CDR3 loop reads CASSSLGLSEQYF. DNA for the CDR3: TGTGCCAGCAGCTCACTCGGACTTAGCGAGCAGTACTTC.

This clonotype was counted only a few times. CDR3 coding DNA: TGCAGCGTTGTGTTGGGGGAGAGGGCAGGAGCTTTCTTT. Protein: CSVVLGERAGAFF. The chain combines TRBV29-1 with TRBJ1-1, with D possibly being TRBD1 (5 bases). This CDR3 is 13 amino acids long. V was shortened by 4 bases and J by 10 bases, with 19 bases between the two germline ends. The germline gives CDR1 SQVTM, CDR2 ANQGSEA.

This clonotype has a handful of counts. The V and J genes are TRBV6-6 and TRBJ2-7; D gene unclear. Looked up from germline, CDR1 is MNHNY and CDR2 is SVGAGI (reference sequence). CDR3 length equals 12 residues. The V end was cut by 6 bases, the J end by 3 bases, with 9 bases between. CDR3 in amino acids: CASSQNNYEQYF. The CDR3 bases are TGTGCCAGCAGCCAGAATAACTACGAGCAGTACTTC.

This clonotype showed up just a few times. J is TRBJ2-3 and V is TRBV6-5, with 7 bases matching TRBD2. The CDR3 consists of 16 residues. Per the germline V gene, CDR1 is MNHEY and CDR2 is SVGAGI. V was pared by 2 bases and J by 0 bases, with 5 bases of the junction left unmatched. As DNA, the CDR3 is TGTGCCAGCAGTTACCAGCGGGGAACAAGCACAGATACGCAGTATTTT. Protein: CASSYQRGTSTDTQYF.

This clonotype was detected ten times or more. The chain is built from TRBV29-1 and TRBJ2-7; D not certain. Trimming pared 1 base from V and 2 bases from J, leaving 9 bases between. Germline CDR1 SQVTM, CDR2 ANQGSEA. The CDR3 spans 13 residues. The CDR3 sequence: CSVEADTAYEQYF. CDR3 DNA: TGCAGCGTTGAAGCCGACACCGCCTACGAGCAGTACTTC.

V is TRBV20-1 and J is TRBJ1-6; TRBD1 agrees at 11 bases. J was trimmed by 8 bases and V by 5 bases; bases with no gene match: 2. The CDR3 consists of 13 residues. CDR1 DFQATT and CDR2 SNEGSKA come from the germline V gene (reference sequence). The CDR3 DNA follows: TGCAGTGCTCCGGACAGGGGGCATTCACCCCTCCACTTT. It is translated as CSAPDRGHSPLHF.

Only one count was recorded for this clonotype. The genes are TRBV6-1 and TRBJ2-1; D is perhaps TRBD2 (5 bases). CDR3 length: 15 amino acids. Germline V gene lookup returns CDR1 MNHNS and CDR2 SASEGT. V was trimmed by 6 bases and J by 5 bases, leaving 17 bases between them. CDR3 sequence (DNA): TGTGCCAGCAGCCCCATGGGGAGCAGAAACAATGAGCAGTTCTTC. Residues: CASSPMGSRNNEQFF.

This clonotype occurred many times. The rearrangement uses TRBV20-1 and TRBJ1-5; TRBD1 matches at 7 bases. The CDR3 consists of 16 residues. The trim removed 2 bases at V and 7 bases at J, leaving 14 bases unmatched. Germline-derived CDR1 and CDR2 are DFQATT and SNEGSKA (reference sequence). The CDR3 sequence is CSARRRTGAGRQPQHF. The DNA of the CDR3 is TGCAGTGCTAGACGACGTACAGGGGCGGGGCGACAGCCCCAGCATTTT.

The CDR3 loop reads CASSEGGSAGTWNEQFF. The DNA of the CDR3 is TGTGCCAGCAGTGAAGGGGGCTCAGCGGGAACTTGGAATGAGCAGTTCTTC. The chain links TRBV2 to TRBJ2-1, with TRBD2 matching over 7 bases. Germline values: CDR1 SNHLY, CDR2 FYNNEI. CDR3 length equals 17 residues. V lost 1 base to trimming and J lost 7 bases; unmatched junction nucleotides: 13.

This clonotype showed up just a few times. The chain joins TRBV12-5 to TRBJ2-5; perhaps D is TRBD1 or TRBD2 (5 bases each). Germline V gene data show CDR1 as LGHNT and CDR2 as FRNRAP. The CDR3 has 14 amino acids. The V end was cut by 5 bases, the J end by 7 bases, with 17 bases between. Here the CDR3 DNA reads TGTGCTAGTGGTCCCGCCGGGGCCACAGGGACCCAGTACTTC. It codes for CASGPAGATGTQYF.

The table lists this clonotype with many counts. The chain employs TRBV10-3 and TRBJ1-6, with D unresolved. The CDR3 is made up of 15 amino acids. Germline V gives CDR1 ENHRY, CDR2 SYGVKD. Between the trimmed V and J ends, which lost 0 bases and 8 bases, there was a span of 11 bases. CDR3 protein: CAISESPNRDSPLHF. The CDR3, as DNA: TGTGCCATCAGTGAGTCACCCAATCGGGATTCACCCCTCCACTTT.

The V gene is TRBV19, the J gene TRBJ2-1; maybe TRBD2 (5 bases). Germline loops: CDR1 LNHDA, CDR2 SQIVND (reference sequence). V was shortened by 5 bases and J by 4 bases, with 9 bases between the two germline ends. The CDR3 length is 13 residues. CDR3 nucleotides: TGTGCCAGTAGTCCCGGACTTTACAATGAGCAGTTCTTC. This sequence encodes CASSPGLYNEQFF.

This clonotype has a handful of counts. In DNA form, the CDR3 reads TGTGCCAGCAGTACACTCGCCCGACAGGGGAAGAGTGGCTACACCTTC. This gives the protein CASSTLARQGKSGYTF. V gene TRBV28 combines with J gene TRBJ1-2, with TRBD1 identical over 8 bases. Germline lookup yields CDR1 MDHEN and CDR2 SYDVKM. Germline trimming cut 5 bases from V and 7 bases from J; bases unmatched to any gene: 15. The CDR3 is 16 amino acids.

The chain carries TRBV29-1 and TRBJ2-2, with TRBD1 matching 9 bases. J gave up 5 bases and V 7 bases, and 8 bases lay outside the gene matches. Looked up from germline, CDR1 is SQVTM and CDR2 is ANQGSEA. The CDR3 consists of 14 residues. The CDR3 DNA sequence: TGCAGCGCTTCGACAGGGGGACTTACCGGGGAGCTGTTTTTT. Translation: CSASTGGLTGELFF.